The rows below give T cell receptor beta chains drawn from one sample of a study of T cells in Graves' hyperthyroidism and ophthalmopathy. A single record per CDR3 protein comes from TCRdb applying MiXCR to the multiplex PCR reads. The table lists some 550,000 distinct CDR3 sequences, 16% of them singletons. The source material was blood. All receptors come from a woman in her forties with Graves' ophthalmopathy. Each CDR3 is given with its conserved first and last residue. Each record gives: J gene, clone size, V gene, D gene, CDR3 DNA, CDR3 protein. The D gene is left open where the match is weak. Part of the rows lack a size; the others show once, few, many or a class for expanded clones.

TRBJ1-5 many TRBV2 NA TGTGCCAGCAGTGGGACAGCCCTAAATCAGCCCCAGCATTTT CASSGTALNQPQHF
TRBJ2-1 many TRBV5-1 NA TGCGCCAGCAGCTTGGCGGGGACTGGGGGCAATGAGCAGTTCTTC CASSLAGTGGNEQFF
TRBJ2-1 many TRBV7-9 TRBD2 TGTGCCAGCAGCTCCTCAGCGGGGGAGTACTACAATGAGCAGTTCTTC CASSSSAGEYYNEQFF
TRBJ2-6 NA TRBV6-1 NA TGTGCCAGCAGCGCCAATCGACCGGCCTGGGCCAACGTCCTGACTTTC CASSANRPAWANVLTF
TRBJ2-7 NA TRBV5-1 TRBD2 TGCGCCAGCAGCACGCTAGCGGGAAGGCACTACGAGCAGTACTTC CASSTLAGRHYEQYF
TRBJ2-7 NA TRBV28 NA TGTGCCAGCACTCCCGGGGGCGGGATAACCGAGCAGTACTTC CASTPGGGITEQYF
TRBJ2-5 many TRBV12-3/TRBV12-4 NA TGTGCCAGCAGTTTGGTGGGGCCCGCCAAGGAGACCCAGTACTTC CASSLVGPAKETQYF
TRBJ1-4 NA TRBV5-6 NA TGTGCCAGCAGCGGTTCAATGGGCACCAATGAAAAACTGTTTTTT CASSGSMGTNEKLFF
TRBJ2-2 few TRBV10-1 TRBD1 TGCGCCAGCAGTGAGTCACAGGGGGCCGGGGAGCTGTTTTTT CASSESQGAGELFF
TRBJ2-7 many TRBV13 NA TGTGCCAGCAGCTTGTTGAGCTCCTACGAGCAGTACTTC CASSLLSSYEQYF
TRBJ2-5 many TRBV20-1 NA TGCAGTGCTAGCAATGCCCAAGAGACCCAGTACTTC CSASNAQETQYF
TRBJ2-3 NA TRBV20-1 TRBD2 TGCAGTGCTAGAGGACTAGCGGGAGTGGGAGATACGCAGTATTTT CSARGLAGVGDTQYF
TRBJ1-1 many TRBV2 TRBD1 TGTGCCAGCAGTGAACGGCCAGGGGGCGCGCGTCTCTTT CASSERPGGARLF
TRBJ2-7 NA TRBV10-1 NA TGCGCCAGCAGTCAGGGGTACGGTTACGAGCAGTACTTC CASSQGYGYEQYF